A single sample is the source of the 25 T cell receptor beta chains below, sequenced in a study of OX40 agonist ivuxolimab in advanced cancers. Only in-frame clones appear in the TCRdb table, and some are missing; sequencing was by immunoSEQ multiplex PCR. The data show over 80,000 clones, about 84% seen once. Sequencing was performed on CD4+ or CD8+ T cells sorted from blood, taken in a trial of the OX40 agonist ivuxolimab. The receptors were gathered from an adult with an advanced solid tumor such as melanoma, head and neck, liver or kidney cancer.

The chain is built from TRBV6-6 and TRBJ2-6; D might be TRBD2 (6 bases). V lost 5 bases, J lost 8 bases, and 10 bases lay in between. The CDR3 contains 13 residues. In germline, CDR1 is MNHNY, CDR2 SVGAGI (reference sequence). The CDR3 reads CASSGDFTNVLTF. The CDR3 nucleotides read TGTGCCAGCAGTGGGGACTTTACCAACGTCCTGACTTTC.

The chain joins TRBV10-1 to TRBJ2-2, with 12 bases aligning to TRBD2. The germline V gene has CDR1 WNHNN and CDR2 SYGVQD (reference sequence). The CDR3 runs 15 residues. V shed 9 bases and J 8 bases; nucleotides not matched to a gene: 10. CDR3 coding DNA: TGCGCCAGGCAATGGACTAGCGGGGTTGGGGGGGAGCTGTTTTTT. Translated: CARQWTSGVGGELFF.

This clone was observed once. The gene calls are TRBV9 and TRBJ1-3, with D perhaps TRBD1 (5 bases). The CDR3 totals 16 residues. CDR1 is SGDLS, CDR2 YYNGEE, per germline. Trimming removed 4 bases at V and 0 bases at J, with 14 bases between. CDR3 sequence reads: CASSLGPLNSGNTIYF. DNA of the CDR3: TGTGCCAGCAGCTTGGGACCCCTGAACTCTGGAAACACCATATATTTT.

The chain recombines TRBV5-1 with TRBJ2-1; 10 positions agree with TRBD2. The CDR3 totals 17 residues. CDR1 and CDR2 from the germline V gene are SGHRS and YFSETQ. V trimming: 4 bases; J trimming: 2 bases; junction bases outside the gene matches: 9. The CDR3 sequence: CASSIASGGFAYNEQFF. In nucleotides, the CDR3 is TGCGCCAGCAGCATAGCTAGCGGGGGTTTCGCCTACAATGAGCAGTTCTTC. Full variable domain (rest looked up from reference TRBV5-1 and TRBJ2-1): KAGVTQTPRYLIKTRGQQVTLSCSPISGHRSVSWYQQTPGQGLQFLFEYFSETQRNKGNFPGRFSGRQFSNSRSEMNVSTLELGDSALYLCASSIASGGFAYNEQFFGPGTRLTVL.

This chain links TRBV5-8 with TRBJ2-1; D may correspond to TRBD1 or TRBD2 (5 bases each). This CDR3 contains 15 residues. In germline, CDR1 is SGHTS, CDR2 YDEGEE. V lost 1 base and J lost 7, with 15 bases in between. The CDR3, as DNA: TGTGCCAGCAGCTTGCCTCAGGGAGAAGGAAATGAGCAGTTCTTC. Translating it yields CASSLPQGEGNEQFF.

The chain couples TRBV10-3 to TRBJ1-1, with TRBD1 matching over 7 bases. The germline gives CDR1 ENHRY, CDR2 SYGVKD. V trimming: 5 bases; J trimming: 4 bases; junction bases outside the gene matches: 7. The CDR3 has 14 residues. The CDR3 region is CAISPTGKGTEAFF. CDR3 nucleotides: TGTGCCATCAGTCCGACAGGGAAGGGCACTGAAGCTTTCTTT.

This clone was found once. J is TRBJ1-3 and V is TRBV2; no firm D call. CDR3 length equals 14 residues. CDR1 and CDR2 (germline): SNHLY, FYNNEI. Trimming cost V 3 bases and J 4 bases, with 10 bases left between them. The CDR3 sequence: CASSDRGTGNTIYF. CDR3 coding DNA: TGTGCCAGCAGTGATCGGGGTACCGGAAACACCATATATTTT.

For the CDR3, the DNA is TGTGCCAGCAGCATTAGCGGCAGGGTCGAGACCCAGTACTTC. Encoded protein: CASSISGRVETQYF. The rearrangement uses TRBV14 and TRBJ2-5; tentative D call: TRBD2 (6 bases). Germline lookup yields CDR1 SGHDN and CDR2 FVKESK. Trimming pared 5 bases from V and 5 bases from J, leaving 15 bases between. The CDR3 loop spans 14 amino acids.

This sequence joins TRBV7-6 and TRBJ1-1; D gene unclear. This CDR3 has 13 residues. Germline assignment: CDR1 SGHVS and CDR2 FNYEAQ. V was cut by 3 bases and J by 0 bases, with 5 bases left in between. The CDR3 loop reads CASSFPVNTEAFF. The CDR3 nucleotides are TGTGCCAGCAGCTTTCCCGTGAACACTGAAGCTTTCTTT. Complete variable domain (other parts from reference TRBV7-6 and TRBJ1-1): GAGVSQSPRYKVTKRGQDVALRCDPISGHVSLYWYRQALGQGPEFLTYFNYEAQQDKSGLPNDRFSAERPEGSISTLTIQRTEQRDSAMYRCASSFPVNTEAFFGQGTRLTVV.

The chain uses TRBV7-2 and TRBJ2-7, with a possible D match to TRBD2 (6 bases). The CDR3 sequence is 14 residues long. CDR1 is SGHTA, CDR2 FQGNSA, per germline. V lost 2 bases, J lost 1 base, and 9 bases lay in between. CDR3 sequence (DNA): TGTGCCAGCAGCTTATCCCGGGGGTCCTACGAGCAGTACTTC. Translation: CASSLSRGSYEQYF. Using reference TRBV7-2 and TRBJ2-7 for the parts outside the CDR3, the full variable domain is GAGVSQSPSNKVTEKGKDVELRCDPISGHTALYWYRQSLGQGLEFLIYFQGNSAPDKSGLPSDRFSAERTGGSVSTLTIQRTQQEDSAVYLCASSLSRGSYEQYFGPGTRLTVT.

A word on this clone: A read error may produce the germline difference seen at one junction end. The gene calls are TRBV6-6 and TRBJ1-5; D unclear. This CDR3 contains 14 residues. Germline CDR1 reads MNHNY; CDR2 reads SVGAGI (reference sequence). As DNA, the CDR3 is TGTGCCATCAGTGGAGGCGGGAAAGGTCAGCCCCAGCATTTT. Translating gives CAISGGGKGQPQHF.

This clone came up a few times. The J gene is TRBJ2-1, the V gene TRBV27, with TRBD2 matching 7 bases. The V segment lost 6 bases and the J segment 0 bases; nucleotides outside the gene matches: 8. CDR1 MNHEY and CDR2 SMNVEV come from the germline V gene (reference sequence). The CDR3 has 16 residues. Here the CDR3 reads CASSPASGISYNEQFF. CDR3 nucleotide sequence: TGTGCCAGCAGCCCTGCGAGCGGGATCTCCTACAATGAGCAGTTCTTC.

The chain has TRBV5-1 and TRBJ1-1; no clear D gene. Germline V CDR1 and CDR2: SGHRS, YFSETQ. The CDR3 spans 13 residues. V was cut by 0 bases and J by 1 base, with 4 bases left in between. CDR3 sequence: CASSLGANTEAFF. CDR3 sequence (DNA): TGCGCCAGCAGCTTGGGCGCGAACACTGAAGCTTTCTTT.

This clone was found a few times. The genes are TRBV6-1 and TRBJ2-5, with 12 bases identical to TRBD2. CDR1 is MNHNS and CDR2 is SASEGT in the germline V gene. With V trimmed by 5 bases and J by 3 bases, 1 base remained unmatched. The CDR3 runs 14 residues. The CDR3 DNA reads TGTGCCAGCAGTTGGACTAGCGGGGAAGAGACCCAGTACTTC. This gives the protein CASSWTSGEETQYF.

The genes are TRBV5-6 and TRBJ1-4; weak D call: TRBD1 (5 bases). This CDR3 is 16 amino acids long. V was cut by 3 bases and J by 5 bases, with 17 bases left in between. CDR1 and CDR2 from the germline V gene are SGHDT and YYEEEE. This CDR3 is CASSSIQGSGNEKLFF. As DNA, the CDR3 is TGTGCCAGCAGCTCTATCCAGGGTAGTGGAAATGAAAAACTGTTTTTT.

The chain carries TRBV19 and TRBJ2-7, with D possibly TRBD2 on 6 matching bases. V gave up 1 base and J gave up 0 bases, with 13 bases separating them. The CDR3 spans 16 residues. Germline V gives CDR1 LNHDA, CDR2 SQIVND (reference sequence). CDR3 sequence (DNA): TGTGCCAGTAGTATAGGGCTGGGAGGCTACTCCTACGAGCAGTACTTC. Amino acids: CASSIGLGGYSYEQYF.

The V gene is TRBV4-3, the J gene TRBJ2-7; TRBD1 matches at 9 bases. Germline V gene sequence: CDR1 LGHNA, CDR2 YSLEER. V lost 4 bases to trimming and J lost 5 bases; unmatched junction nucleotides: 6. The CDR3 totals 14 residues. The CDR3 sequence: CASSPTGGLNEQYF. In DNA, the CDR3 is TGCGCCAGCAGCCCCACAGGGGGCTTAAACGAGCAGTACTTC.

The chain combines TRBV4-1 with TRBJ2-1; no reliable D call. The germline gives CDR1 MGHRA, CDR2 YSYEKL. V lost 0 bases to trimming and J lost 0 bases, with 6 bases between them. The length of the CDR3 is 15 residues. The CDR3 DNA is TGCGCCAGCAGCCAAGAGTCAAGCTCCTACAATGAGCAGTTCTTC. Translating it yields CASSQESSSYNEQFF.

The CDR3 coding sequence is TGTGCCACCAGCAGAGGACAGGCCGGGGAGCTGTTTTTT. Amino acids: CATSRGQAGELFF. This sequence joins TRBV15 and TRBJ2-2, with D tentatively TRBD1 (6 bases). The length of the CDR3 is 13 residues. Germline V lookup: CDR1 LNHNV, CDR2 YYDKDF (reference sequence). V dropped 1 base and J dropped 6 bases, with 6 bases sitting between them.

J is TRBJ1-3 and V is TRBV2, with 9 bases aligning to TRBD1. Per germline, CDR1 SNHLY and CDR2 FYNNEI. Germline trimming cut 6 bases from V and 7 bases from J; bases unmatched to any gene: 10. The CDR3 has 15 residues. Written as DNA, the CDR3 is TGTGCCAGCAGCTACCGGGACAGGGTTACGAACACCATATATTTT. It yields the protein CASSYRDRVTNTIYF.

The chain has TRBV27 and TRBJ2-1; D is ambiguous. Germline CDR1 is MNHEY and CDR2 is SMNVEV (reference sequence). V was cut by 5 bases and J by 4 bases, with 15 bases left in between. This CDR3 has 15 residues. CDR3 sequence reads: CASSLSTGHYNEQFF. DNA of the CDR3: TGTGCCAGCAGTCTTTCCACGGGCCATTACAATGAGCAGTTCTTC.

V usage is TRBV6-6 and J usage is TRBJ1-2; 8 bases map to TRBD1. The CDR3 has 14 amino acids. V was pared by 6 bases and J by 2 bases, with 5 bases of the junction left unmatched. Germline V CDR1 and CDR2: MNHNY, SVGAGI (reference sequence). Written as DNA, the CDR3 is TGTGCCAGCAGATTGGGACAGGACAACTATGGCTACACCTTC. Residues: CASRLGQDNYGYTF.

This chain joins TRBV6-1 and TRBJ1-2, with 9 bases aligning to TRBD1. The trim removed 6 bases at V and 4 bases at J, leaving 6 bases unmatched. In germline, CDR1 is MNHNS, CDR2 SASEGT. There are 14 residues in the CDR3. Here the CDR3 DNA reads TGTGCCAGCAGAACAGGGGGCCGGGGCTATGGCTACACCTTC. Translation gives CASRTGGRGYGYTF.

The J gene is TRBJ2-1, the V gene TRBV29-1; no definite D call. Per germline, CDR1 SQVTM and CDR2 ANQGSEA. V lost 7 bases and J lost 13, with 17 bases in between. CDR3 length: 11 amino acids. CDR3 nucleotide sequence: TGCAGCGCCTTGGGCACCCTAATCCAGTTCTTC. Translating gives CSALGTLIQFF.

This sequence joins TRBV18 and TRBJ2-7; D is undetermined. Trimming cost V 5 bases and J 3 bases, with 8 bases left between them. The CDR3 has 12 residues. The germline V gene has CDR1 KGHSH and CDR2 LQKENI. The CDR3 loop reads CASSKDSYEQYF. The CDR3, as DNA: TGTGCCAGCTCAAAAGATAGCTACGAGCAGTACTTC.